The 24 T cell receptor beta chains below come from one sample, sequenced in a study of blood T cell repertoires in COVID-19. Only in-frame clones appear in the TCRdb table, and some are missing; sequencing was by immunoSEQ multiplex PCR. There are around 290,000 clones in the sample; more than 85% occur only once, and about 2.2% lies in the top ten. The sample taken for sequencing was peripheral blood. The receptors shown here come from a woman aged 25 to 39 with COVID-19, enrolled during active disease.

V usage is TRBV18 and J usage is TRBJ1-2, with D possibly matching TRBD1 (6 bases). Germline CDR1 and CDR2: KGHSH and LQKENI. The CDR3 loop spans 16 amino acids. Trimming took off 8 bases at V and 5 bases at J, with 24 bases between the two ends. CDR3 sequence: CASNRDALPGGYGYTF. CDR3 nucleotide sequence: TGTGCCAGCAACAGGGACGCCCTCCCCGGAGGATATGGCTACACCTTC. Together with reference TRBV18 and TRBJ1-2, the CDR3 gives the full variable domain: NAGVMQNPRHLVRRRGQEARLRCSPMKGHSHVYWYRQLPEEGLKFMVYLQKENIIDESGMPKERFSAEFPKEGPSILRIQQVVRGDSAAYFCASNRDALPGGYGYTFGSGTRLTVV.

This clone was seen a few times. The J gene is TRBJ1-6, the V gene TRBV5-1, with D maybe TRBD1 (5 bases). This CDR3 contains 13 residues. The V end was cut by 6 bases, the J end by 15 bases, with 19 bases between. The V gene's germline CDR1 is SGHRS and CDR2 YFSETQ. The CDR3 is CASTPAPGYGLHF. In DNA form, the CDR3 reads TGCGCCAGCACCCCAGCGCCAGGGTATGGCCTCCACTTT. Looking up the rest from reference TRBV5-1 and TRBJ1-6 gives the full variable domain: KAGVTQTPRYLIKTRGQQVTLSCSPISGHRSVSWYQQTPGQGLQFLFEYFSETQRNKGNFPGRFSGRQFSNSRSEMNVSTLELGDSALYLCASTPAPGYGLHFGNGTRLTVT.

CDR3 sequence reads: CASSPIRIDREWREQYF. CDR3 DNA sequence: TGTGCCAGCAGCCCGATTAGAATAGACAGGGAATGGCGAGAGCAGTACTTC. This chain connects TRBV7-6 to TRBJ2-7; TRBD1 matches at 7 bases. This CDR3 comprises 17 residues. J gave up 7 bases and V 5 bases, and 20 bases lay outside the gene matches. Germline CDR1 SGHVS, CDR2 FNYEAQ.

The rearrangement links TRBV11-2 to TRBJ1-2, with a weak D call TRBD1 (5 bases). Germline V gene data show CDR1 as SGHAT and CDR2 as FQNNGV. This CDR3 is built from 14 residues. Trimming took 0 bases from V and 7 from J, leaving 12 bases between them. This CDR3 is CASSLEWGTGGYTF. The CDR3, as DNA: TGTGCCAGCAGCTTAGAGTGGGGGACTGGTGGCTACACCTTC.

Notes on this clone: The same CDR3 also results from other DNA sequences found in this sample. The CDR3 protein is CASSTGQGNQPQHF. DNA of the CDR3: TGTGCCAGCAGTACGGGACAGGGCAATCAGCCCCAGCATTTT. This chain joins TRBV27 and TRBJ1-5; 8 positions agree with TRBD1. V gave up 5 bases and J gave up 2 bases; unmatched junction bases: 2. CDR3 length equals 14 residues. CDR1 and CDR2 (germline): MNHEY, SMNVEV (reference sequence).

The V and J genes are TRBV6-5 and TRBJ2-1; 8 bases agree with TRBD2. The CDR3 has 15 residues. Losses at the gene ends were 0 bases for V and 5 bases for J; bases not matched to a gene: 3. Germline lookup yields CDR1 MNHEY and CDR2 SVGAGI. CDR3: CASSYSRLANNEQFF. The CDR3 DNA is TGTGCCAGCAGTTACTCGCGACTAGCGAACAATGAGCAGTTCTTC.

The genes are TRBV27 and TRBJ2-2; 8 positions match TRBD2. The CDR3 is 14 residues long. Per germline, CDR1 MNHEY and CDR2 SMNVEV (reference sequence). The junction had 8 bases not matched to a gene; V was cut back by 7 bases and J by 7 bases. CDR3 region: CASTPGLGYGELFF. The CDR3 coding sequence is TGTGCCAGCACCCCGGGACTAGGGTACGGGGAGCTGTTTTTT.

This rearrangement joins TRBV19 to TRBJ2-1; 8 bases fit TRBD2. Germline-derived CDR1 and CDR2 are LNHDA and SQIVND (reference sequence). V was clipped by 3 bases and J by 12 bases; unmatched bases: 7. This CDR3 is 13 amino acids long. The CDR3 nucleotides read TGTGCCAGTAGTATTGGAGCCCTAGCGGGGCAGTTCTTC. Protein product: CASSIGALAGQFF.

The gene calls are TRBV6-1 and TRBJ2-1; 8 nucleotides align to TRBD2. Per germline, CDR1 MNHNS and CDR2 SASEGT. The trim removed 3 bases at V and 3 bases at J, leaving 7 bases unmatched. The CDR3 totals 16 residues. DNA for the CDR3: TGTGCCAGCAGTGACGGGAGGGCCCACTTCTACAATGAGCAGTTCTTC. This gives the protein CASSDGRAHFYNEQFF.

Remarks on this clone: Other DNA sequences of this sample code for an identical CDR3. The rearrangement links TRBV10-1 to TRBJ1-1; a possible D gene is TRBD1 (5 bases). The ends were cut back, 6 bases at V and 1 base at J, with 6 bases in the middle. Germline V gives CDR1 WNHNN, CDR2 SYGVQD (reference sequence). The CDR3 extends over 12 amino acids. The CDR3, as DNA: TGCGCCAGCAGCCAGGGGAACACTGAAGCTTTCTTT. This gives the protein CASSQGNTEAFF.

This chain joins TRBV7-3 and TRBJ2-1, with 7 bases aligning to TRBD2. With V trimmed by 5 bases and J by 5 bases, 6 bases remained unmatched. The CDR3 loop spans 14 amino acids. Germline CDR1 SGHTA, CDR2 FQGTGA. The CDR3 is CASSGTGTNNEQFF. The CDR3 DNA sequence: TGTGCCAGCAGCGGCACCGGGACTAACAATGAGCAGTTCTTC.

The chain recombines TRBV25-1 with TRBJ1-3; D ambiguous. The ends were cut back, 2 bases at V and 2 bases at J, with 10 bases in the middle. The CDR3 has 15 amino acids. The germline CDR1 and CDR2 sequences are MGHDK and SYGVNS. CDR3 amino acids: CASSEARNPGNTIYF. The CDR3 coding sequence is TGTGCCAGCAGTGAAGCCAGGAATCCTGGAAACACCATATATTTT.

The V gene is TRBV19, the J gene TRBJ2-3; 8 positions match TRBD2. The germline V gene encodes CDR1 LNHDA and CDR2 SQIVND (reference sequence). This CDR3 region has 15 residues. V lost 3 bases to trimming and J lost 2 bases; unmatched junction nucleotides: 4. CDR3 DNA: TGTGCCAGTAGTATCCGGACTAGCACCACAGATACGCAGTATTTT. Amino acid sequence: CASSIRTSTTDTQYF.

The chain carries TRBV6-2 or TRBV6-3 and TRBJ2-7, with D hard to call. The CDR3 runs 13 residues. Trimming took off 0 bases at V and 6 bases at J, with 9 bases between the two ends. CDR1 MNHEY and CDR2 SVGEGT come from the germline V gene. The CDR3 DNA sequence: TGTGCCAGCAGTTACTCCTCAGGTACCGAGCAGTACTTC. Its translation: CASSYSSGTEQYF.

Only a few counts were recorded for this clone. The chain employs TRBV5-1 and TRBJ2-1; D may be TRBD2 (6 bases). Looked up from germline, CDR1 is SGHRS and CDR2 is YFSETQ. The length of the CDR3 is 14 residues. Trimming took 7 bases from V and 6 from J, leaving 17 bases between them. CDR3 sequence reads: CASLEGVGFNEQFF. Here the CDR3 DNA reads TGCGCCAGCCTGGAGGGAGTTGGGTTCAATGAGCAGTTCTTC.

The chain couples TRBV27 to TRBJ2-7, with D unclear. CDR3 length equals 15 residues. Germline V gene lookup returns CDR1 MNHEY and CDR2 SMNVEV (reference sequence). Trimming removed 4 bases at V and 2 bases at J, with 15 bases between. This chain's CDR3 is CASSSSTSPPYEQYF. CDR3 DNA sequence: TGTGCCAGCAGTTCATCGACATCTCCTCCCTACGAGCAGTACTTC.

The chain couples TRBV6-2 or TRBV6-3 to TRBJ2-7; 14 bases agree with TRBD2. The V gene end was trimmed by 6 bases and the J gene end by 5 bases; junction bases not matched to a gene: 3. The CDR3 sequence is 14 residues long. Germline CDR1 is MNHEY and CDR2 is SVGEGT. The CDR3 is CASSGTSGSHEQYF. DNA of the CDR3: TGTGCCAGCAGCGGGACTAGCGGGAGCCACGAGCAGTACTTC.

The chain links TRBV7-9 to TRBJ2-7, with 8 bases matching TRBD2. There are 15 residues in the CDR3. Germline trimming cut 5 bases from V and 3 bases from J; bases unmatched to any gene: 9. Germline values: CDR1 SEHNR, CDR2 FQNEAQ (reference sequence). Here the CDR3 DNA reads TGTGCCAGCAGCCATAAGACTAGCGCGTACTACGAGCAGTACTTC. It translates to CASSHKTSAYYEQYF.

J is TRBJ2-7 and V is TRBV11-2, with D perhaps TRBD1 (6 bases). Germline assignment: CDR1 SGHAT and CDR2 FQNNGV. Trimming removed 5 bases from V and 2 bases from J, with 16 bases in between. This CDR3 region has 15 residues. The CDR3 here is CASSLLGQLAYEQYF. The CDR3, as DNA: TGTGCCAGCAGCCTTCTCGGACAGCTTGCCTACGAGCAGTACTTC.

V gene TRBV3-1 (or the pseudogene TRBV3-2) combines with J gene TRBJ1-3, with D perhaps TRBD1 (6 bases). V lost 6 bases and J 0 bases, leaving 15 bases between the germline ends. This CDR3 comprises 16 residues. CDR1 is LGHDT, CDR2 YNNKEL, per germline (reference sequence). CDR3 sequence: CASSSRRDNSGNTIYF. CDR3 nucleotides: TGTGCCAGCAGTTCAAGAAGGGACAACTCTGGAAACACCATATATTTT.

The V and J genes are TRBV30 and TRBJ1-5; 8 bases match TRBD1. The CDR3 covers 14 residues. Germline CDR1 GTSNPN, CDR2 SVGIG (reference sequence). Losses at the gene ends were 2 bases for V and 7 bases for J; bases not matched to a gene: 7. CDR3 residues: CAWSPTGDRQPQHF. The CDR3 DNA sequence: TGTGCCTGGAGTCCAACAGGGGACAGGCAGCCCCAGCATTTT.

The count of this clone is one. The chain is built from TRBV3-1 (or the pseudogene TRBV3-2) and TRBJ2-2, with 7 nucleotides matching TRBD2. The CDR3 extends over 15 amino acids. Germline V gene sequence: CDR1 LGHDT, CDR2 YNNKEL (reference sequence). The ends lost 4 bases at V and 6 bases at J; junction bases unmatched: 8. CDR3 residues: CASSLRLALPGELFF. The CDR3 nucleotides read TGTGCCAGCAGCCTAAGACTAGCCCTGCCCGGGGAGCTGTTTTTT.

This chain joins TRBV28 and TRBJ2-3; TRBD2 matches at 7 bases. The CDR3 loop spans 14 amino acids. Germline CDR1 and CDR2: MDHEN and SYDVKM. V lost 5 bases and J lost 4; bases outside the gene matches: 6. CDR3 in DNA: TGTGCCAGCAGTCCCCCGGGACTACCAGATACGCAGTATTTT. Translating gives CASSPPGLPDTQYF.

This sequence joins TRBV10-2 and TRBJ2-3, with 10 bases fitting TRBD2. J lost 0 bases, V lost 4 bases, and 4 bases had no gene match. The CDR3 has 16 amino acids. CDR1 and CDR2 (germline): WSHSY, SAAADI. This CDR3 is CASSASSGGSTDTQYF. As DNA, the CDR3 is TGCGCCAGCAGTGCCTCTAGCGGGGGAAGCACAGATACGCAGTATTTT.